The 20 T cell receptor beta chains below were found in one sample sequenced in a study of STAT5B mutations in CD4+ large granular lymphocyte leukemia. Assay: immunoSEQ multiplex PCR; the TCRdb copy retains only in-frame clones and omits some. The data contain about 30,000 clones, approximately 73% of them seen just once; the ten biggest clones take up roughly 2%. The sequencing input was CD4+ T cells from blood buffy coats. These receptors were collected from a human donor in good health.

The gene calls are TRBV6-1 and TRBJ2-1; D is unclear. CDR1 MNHNS and CDR2 SASEGT come from the germline V gene. This CDR3 has 13 amino acids. V was trimmed by 4 bases and J by 9 bases, leaving 13 bases between them. The CDR3 loop reads CASSALESSEQFF. CDR3 nucleotides: TGTGCCAGCAGTGCCCTGGAAAGTAGTGAGCAGTTCTTC.

V is TRBV7-9 and J is TRBJ2-5, with D perhaps matching TRBD2 (5 bases). V lost 1 base and J 2 bases, leaving 11 bases between the germline ends. Germline assignment: CDR1 SEHNR and CDR2 FQNEAQ (reference sequence). The CDR3 length is 15 residues. The CDR3 nucleotides read TGTGCCAGCAGCTTAGGAGGGTCATTACAAGAGACCCAGTACTTC. It yields the protein CASSLGGSLQETQYF.

This clone was detected a few times. This sequence joins TRBV29-1 and TRBJ1-1, with D unclear. There are 13 residues in the CDR3. The germline V gene encodes CDR1 SQVTM and CDR2 ANQGSEA. V was shortened by 6 bases and J by 8 bases, with 19 bases between the two germline ends. The CDR3 here is CSVQQDTRTEAFF. The CDR3 nucleotides are TGCAGCGTCCAGCAGGATACAAGAACCGAAGCTTTCTTT.

The chain has TRBV5-1 and TRBJ2-3; TRBD2 agrees at 9 bases. V shed 4 bases, J shed 3 bases, and the junction held 9 bases outside the gene matches. There are 16 residues in the CDR3. The V gene's germline CDR1 is SGHRS and CDR2 YFSETQ. CDR3 sequence (DNA): TGCGCCAGCAGCCCCCAGGCGGGAGGGCCGACAGATACGCAGTATTTT. It specifies CASSPQAGGPTDTQYF. The full variable domain, completed using reference TRBV5-1 and TRBJ2-3, is KAGVTQTPRYLIKTRGQQVTLSCSPISGHRSVSWYQQTPGQGLQFLFEYFSETQRNKGNFPGRFSGRQFSNSRSEMNVSTLELGDSALYLCASSPQAGGPTDTQYFGPGTRLTVL.

The chain links TRBV2 to TRBJ2-2; 10 nucleotides align to TRBD2. The CDR3 length is 14 residues. Germline V gives CDR1 SNHLY, CDR2 FYNNEI. The ends lost 5 bases at V and 8 bases at J; junction bases unmatched: 5. The CDR3 spells CASSLAGARGELFF. The CDR3 DNA reads as TGTGCCAGCAGTCTAGCGGGAGCTAGAGGGGAGCTGTTTTTT.

This clone was seen only once. Here the CDR3 reads CASSLVRRQGAGGEQFF. The CDR3 bases are TGTGCCAGCAGCTTAGTCCGACGACAGGGGGCCGGGGGTGAGCAGTTCTTC. The rearrangement links TRBV7-2 to TRBJ2-1; 10 positions agree with TRBD1. V was pared by 1 base and J by 9 bases, with 12 bases of the junction left unmatched. CDR3 length: 17 amino acids. In germline, CDR1 is SGHTA, CDR2 FQGNSA.

The chain has TRBV28 and TRBJ1-3; D not resolved. The V end lost 5 bases, the J end lost 4 bases, and 6 bases lay between the germline ends. Germline V lookup: CDR1 MDHEN, CDR2 SYDVKM. This CDR3 contains 12 residues. The CDR3 is CASSHTGNTIYF. The CDR3 region has the DNA TGTGCCAGCAGTCACACGGGAAACACCATATATTTT.

The gene calls are TRBV7-2 and TRBJ1-3; D possibly corresponds to TRBD1 (6 bases). V dropped 5 bases and J dropped 12 bases, with 20 bases sitting between them. This CDR3 region has 14 residues. CDR1 and CDR2 from the germline V gene are SGHTA and FQGNSA. The CDR3 DNA sequence: TGTGCCAGCAGCCGGCTCGGGACACGAGAAAACATATATTTT. Its translation is CASSRLGTRENIYF.

V is TRBV6-4 and J is TRBJ2-7, with TRBD2 identical over 9 bases. The CDR3 totals 14 residues. V was clipped by 3 bases and J by 4 bases; unmatched bases: 4. The V gene's germline CDR1 is MRHNA and CDR2 SNTAGT. The CDR3 coding sequence is TGTGCCAGCAGTGATCGGACTAGCGAGTACGAGCAGTACTTC. It translates to CASSDRTSEYEQYF.

The chain has TRBV29-1 and TRBJ2-5, with TRBD2 matching 10 bases. The CDR3 is made up of 13 amino acids. Losses at the gene ends were 6 bases for V and 6 bases for J; bases not matched to a gene: 7. Germline CDR1 is SQVTM and CDR2 is ANQGSEA. This CDR3 is CSVLLAGIKTQYF. CDR3 bases: TGCAGCGTGCTACTAGCGGGGATCAAGACCCAGTACTTC.

The rearrangement links TRBV7-3 to TRBJ2-2; possibly TRBD2 for D (5 bases). V lost 1 base and J lost 4, with 13 bases in between. The CDR3 sequence is 16 residues long. The germline CDR1 and CDR2 sequences are SGHTA and FQGTGA. The CDR3 DNA is TGTGCCAGCAGCTTAAACAGCGGAGGCCCCACCGGGGAGCTGTTTTTT. Translating it yields CASSLNSGGPTGELFF. Combining the CDR3 with reference TRBV7-3 and TRBJ2-2 gives the whole variable domain GAGVSQTPSNKVTEKGKYVELRCDPISGHTALYWYRQSLGQGPEFLIYFQGTGAADDSGLPNDRFFAVRPEGSVSTLKIQRTERGDSAVYLCASSLNSGGPTGELFFGEGSRLTVL.

In its sample, this clone was seen a few times. This chain uses TRBV15 with TRBJ1-6; 8 bases are a match to TRBD1. V trimming: 0 bases; J trimming: 11 bases; junction bases outside the gene matches: 9. The CDR3 spans 16 residues. The germline CDR1 and CDR2 sequences are LNHNV and YYDKDF (reference sequence). CDR3 sequence: CATSRDRGQGFTPLHF. CDR3 nucleotides: TGTGCCACCAGCAGAGATAGAGGACAGGGATTCACACCCCTCCACTTT. Variable domain in full (rest from reference TRBV15 and TRBJ1-6): DAMVIQNPRYQVTQFGKPVTLSCSQTLNHNVMYWYQQKSSQAPKLLFHYYDKDFNNEADTPDNFQSRRPNTSFCFLDIRSPGLGDTAMYLCATSRDRGQGFTPLHFGNGTRLTVT.

The V call is TRBV7-8, the J call TRBJ2-5, with a weak D call TRBD1 (6 bases). Trimming removed 3 bases at V and 5 bases at J, with 13 bases between. The length of the CDR3 is 14 residues. CDR1 is SGHVS, CDR2 FQNEAQ, per germline. CDR3 sequence reads: CASSFSTGIETQYF. Here the CDR3 DNA reads TGTGCCAGCAGCTTTTCTACAGGGATCGAGACCCAGTACTTC.

The gene calls are TRBV7-8 and TRBJ2-5; 10 bases are a match to TRBD2. From germline, CDR1 is SGHVS and CDR2 FQNEAQ. This CDR3 is 17 amino acids long. Trimming cost V 0 bases and J 3 bases; bases outside gene matches: 7. The CDR3 bases are TGTGCCAGCAGCTTAGCCGGTCTAGCGGGGGCCAAAGAGACCCAGTACTTC. Protein sequence: CASSLAGLAGAKETQYF.

The chain employs TRBV29-1 and TRBJ2-5; D call uncertain. The V end was cut by 7 bases, the J end by 2 bases, with 11 bases between. The CDR3 loop spans 12 amino acids. In germline, CDR1 is SQVTM, CDR2 ANQGSEA. The chain's CDR3 is CSAQVVQETQYF. The DNA of the CDR3 is TGCAGCGCCCAGGTCGTACAAGAGACCCAGTACTTC.

The chain employs TRBV6-1 and TRBJ2-1; 8 bases map to TRBD2. The V segment lost 4 bases and the J segment 16 bases; nucleotides outside the gene matches: 12. CDR1 MNHNS and CDR2 SASEGT come from the germline V gene. This CDR3 comprises 13 residues. CDR3 residues: CASSAPGTRETFF. DNA of the CDR3: TGTGCCAGCAGTGCTCCCGGGACTAGGGAGACCTTCTTC.

The genes are TRBV29-1 and TRBJ1-2; 9 nucleotides align to TRBD1. The CDR3 runs to 16 residues. J was trimmed by 4 bases and V by 0 bases; bases with no gene match: 9. CDR1 and CDR2 (germline): SQVTM, ANQGSEA. CDR3 nucleotide sequence: TGCAGCGTTGAAGACAGGGACAGGGCGTACGGCTATGGCTACACCTTC. Its protein product is CSVEDRDRAYGYGYTF. The complete variable domain, with remaining parts taken from reference TRBV29-1 and TRBJ1-2, reads SAVISQKPSRDICQRGTSLTIQCQVDSQVTMMFWYRQQPGQSLTLIATANQGSEATYESGFVIDKFPISRPNLTFSTLTVSNMSPEDSSIYLCSVEDRDRAYGYGYTFGSGTRLTVV.

The chain has TRBV18 and TRBJ2-3; weak D call: TRBD1 (5 bases). Trimming shortened V by 3 bases and J by 5 bases, and 9 bases separated the two germline ends. From germline, CDR1 is KGHSH and CDR2 LQKENI. CDR3 length: 13 amino acids. CDR3 nucleotides: TGTGCCAGCTCACCCTCTCAGGGAGATACGCAGTATTTT. Its protein is CASSPSQGDTQYF.

V and J are TRBV13 and TRBJ2-1; D unclear. This CDR3 comprises 13 residues. Looked up from germline, CDR1 is PRHDT and CDR2 is FYEKMQ (reference sequence). The ends were cut back, 3 bases at V and 7 bases at J, with 10 bases in the middle. The CDR3 sequence: CASSLEGLNEQFF. In nucleotides, the CDR3 is TGTGCCAGCAGCTTGGAAGGCCTTAATGAGCAGTTCTTC.

This clone was found once. The gene calls are TRBV6-1 and TRBJ1-4; D gene uncertain. Germline V gene lookup returns CDR1 MNHNS and CDR2 SASEGT. The CDR3 has 15 residues. Trimming cost V 3 bases and J 3 bases, with 11 bases left between them. This CDR3 is CASSEVQSPNEKLFF. The CDR3 region has the DNA TGTGCCAGCAGTGAGGTCCAGTCCCCTAATGAAAAACTGTTTTTT.